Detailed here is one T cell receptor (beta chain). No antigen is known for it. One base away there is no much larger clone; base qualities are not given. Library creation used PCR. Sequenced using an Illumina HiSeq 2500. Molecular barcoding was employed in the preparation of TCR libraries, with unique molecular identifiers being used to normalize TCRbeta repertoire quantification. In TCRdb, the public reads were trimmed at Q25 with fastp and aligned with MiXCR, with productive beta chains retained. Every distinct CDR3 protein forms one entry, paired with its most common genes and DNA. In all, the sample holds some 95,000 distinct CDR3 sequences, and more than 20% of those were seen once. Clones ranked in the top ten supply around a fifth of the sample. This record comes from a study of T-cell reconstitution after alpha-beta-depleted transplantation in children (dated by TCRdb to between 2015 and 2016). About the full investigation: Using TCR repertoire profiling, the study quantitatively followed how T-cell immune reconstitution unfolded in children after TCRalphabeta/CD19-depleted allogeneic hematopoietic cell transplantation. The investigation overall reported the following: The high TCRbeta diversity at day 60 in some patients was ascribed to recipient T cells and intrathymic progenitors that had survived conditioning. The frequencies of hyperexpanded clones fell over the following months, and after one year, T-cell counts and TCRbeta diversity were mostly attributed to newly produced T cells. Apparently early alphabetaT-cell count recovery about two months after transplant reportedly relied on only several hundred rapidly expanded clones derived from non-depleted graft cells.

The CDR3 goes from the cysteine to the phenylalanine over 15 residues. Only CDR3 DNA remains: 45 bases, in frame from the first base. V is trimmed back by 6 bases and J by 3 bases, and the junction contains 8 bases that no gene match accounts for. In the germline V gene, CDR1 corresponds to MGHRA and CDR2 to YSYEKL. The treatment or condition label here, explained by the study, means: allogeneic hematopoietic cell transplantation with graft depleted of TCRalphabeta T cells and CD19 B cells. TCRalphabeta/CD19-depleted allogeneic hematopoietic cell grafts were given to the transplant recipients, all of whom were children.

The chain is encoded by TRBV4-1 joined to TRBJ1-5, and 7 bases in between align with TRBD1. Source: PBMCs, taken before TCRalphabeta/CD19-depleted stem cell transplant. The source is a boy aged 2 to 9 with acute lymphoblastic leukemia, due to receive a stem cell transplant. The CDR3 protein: CASSDTGDNNQPQHF. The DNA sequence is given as TGCGCCAGCAGTGACACAGGGGACAACAATCAGCCCCAGCATTTT.